A selection of T cell receptor beta chains follows, all from one sample in a study of blood T cell repertoires in COVID-19. The data were produced by immunoSEQ multiplex PCR, yet TCRdb's version contains in-frame clones alone and is incomplete. This sample has tens of thousands of clones, with around four fifths found just once. Sequencing input: peripheral blood. All receptors come from a man older than 75 with active or convalescent COVID-19. Both conserved end residues are part of each CDR3. The D gene is left open where the match is weak. Some rows mark clone size as missing; the rest say once, few, many or name a class of expanded clone.

v_gene,d_gene,j_gene,abundance,CDR3aa,CDR3nt
TRBV19,TRBD1,TRBJ2-7,once,CASSTAGTGGYEQYF,TGTGCCAGTAGTACCGCCGGGACAGGGGGCTACGAGCAGTACTTC
TRBV5-1,.,TRBJ1-4,.,CASSLPQGTNEKLFF,TGCGCCAGCAGCTTGCCCCAGGGGACTAATGAAAAACTGTTTTTT
TRBV5-1,.,TRBJ1-6,.,CASSLESSYNSPLHF,TGCGCCAGCAGCTTGGAGAGCTCCTATAATTCACCCCTCCACTTT
TRBV6-5,.,TRBJ1-3,.,CASASLGGGNTIYF,TGTGCCAGCGCATCCCTAGGTGGAGGAAACACCATATATTTT
TRBV20-1,.,TRBJ2-3,.,CSANRVDTQYF,TGCAGTGCTAATCGGGTAGATACGCAGTATTTT
TRBV28,.,TRBJ2-1,.,CASSLFPGSGFNEQFF,TGTGCCAGCAGTTTATTTCCAGGGTCAGGTTTTAATGAGCAGTTCTTC
TRBV5-4,.,TRBJ1-1,.,CASSLGLSGLTEAFF,TGTGCCAGCAGCTTGGGCCTCTCAGGGCTCACTGAAGCTTTCTTT
TRBV25-1,.,TRBJ2-2,.,CASSETGLGAGELFF,TGTGCCAGCAGTGAAACGGGACTTGGCGCCGGGGAGCTGTTTTTT
TRBV6-1,TRBD2,TRBJ2-1,.,CASETAGFSEQFF,TGTGCCTCTGAAACAGCGGGATTTAGTGAGCAGTTCTTC
TRBV15,.,TRBJ1-6,few,CATSSQRLAGALHFPHF,TGTGCCACCAGCAGTCAAAGGCTTGCAGGGGCCTTACATTTTCCCCACTTT
TRBV30,.,TRBJ2-1,.,CAWSVRGNEQFF,TGTGCCTGGAGTGTACGGGGTAATGAGCAGTTCTTC
TRBV11-2,TRBD2,TRBJ2-5,once,CASSPRTRAETQYF,TGTGCCAGCAGCCCCCGGACTAGAGCCGAGACCCAGTACTTC
TRBV5-1,TRBD2,TRBJ2-1,.,CASSLVVGGYNEQFF,TGCGCCAGCAGCTTGGTGGTCGGGGGGTACAATGAGCAGTTCTTC
TRBV25-1,TRBD1,TRBJ2-1,.,CASSVPGQGSNEQFF,TGTGCCAGCAGTGTACCGGGACAGGGATCCAATGAGCAGTTCTTC
TRBV7-2,TRBD2,TRBJ2-2,.,CASSSRGAGGPGELFF,TGTGCCAGCAGCTCCCGAGGAGCGGGGGGGCCGGGGGAGCTGTTTTTT
TRBV6-5,TRBD2,TRBJ2-4,.,CASSTSGGAYIQYF,TGTGCCAGCAGTACTAGCGGGGGGGCGTACATTCAGTACTTC
TRBV7-3,.,TRBJ2-3,.,CASSPGSGTDTQYF,TGTGCCAGCAGCCCAGGAAGTGGCACAGATACGCAGTATTTT
TRBV11-3,.,TRBJ2-3,.,CASSLGRGGDTQYF,TGTGCCAGCAGCTTAGGCAGGGGTGGCGATACGCAGTATTTT
TRBV6-5,TRBD1,TRBJ1-2,.,CASSNPGTGGGYTF,TGTGCCAGCAGTAACCCCGGGACAGGTGGCGGCTACACCTTC
TRBV7-2,.,TRBJ2-7,.,CPSGLAVF,TGTCCAAGCGGATTGGCCGTCTTC
TRBV7-2,.,TRBJ2-7,.,CASSFRGGTYEQYF,TGTGCCAGCAGCTTCAGGGGAGGGACTTACGAGCAGTACTTC
TRBV21-1,.,TRBJ2-1,.,CASSPQGAVNEQFF,TGTGCCAGCAGCCCGCAGGGGGCGGTCAATGAGCAGTTCTTC
TRBV5-1,TRBD2,TRBJ2-4,.,CASSLGASGGKNIQYF,TGCGCCAGCAGCTTGGGTGCTAGCGGGGGTAAAAACATTCAGTACTTC
TRBV5-1,.,TRBJ1-2,.,CASSYDMNYGYTF,TGCGCCAGCAGTTATGACATGAACTATGGCTACACCTTC
TRBV5-8,.,TRBJ1-4,.,CASSFADATNEKLFF,TGTGCCAGCAGCTTCGCGGATGCAACTAATGAAAAACTGTTTTTT
TRBV7-6,TRBD1,TRBJ2-3,.,CASSDRVTDTQYF,TGTGCCAGCAGCGACAGGGTTACAGATACGCAGTATTTT
TRBV19,.,TRBJ2-3,.,CASSIATGEDTQYF,TGTGCCAGTAGTATAGCGACGGGAGAAGATACGCAGTATTTT